This entry lists 17 T cell receptor beta chains sequenced from one sample in a study of T cell changes during pregnancy in multiple sclerosis. Only in-frame clones appear in the TCRdb table, and some are missing; sequencing was by immunoSEQ multiplex PCR. The sample holds more than 65,000 clones, approximately 92% seen once. Sequenced here: peripheral blood, sampled in the first trimester of pregnancy. Receptors originate from a female donor with multiple sclerosis, enrolled in a pregnancy study.

The rearrangement uses TRBV11-2 and TRBJ2-1, with 12 bases matching TRBD2. Unmatched junction bases numbered 9, after V lost 5 bases and J lost 4 bases. Per the germline V gene, CDR1 is SGHAT and CDR2 is FQNNGV. The length of the CDR3 is 17 residues. DNA for the CDR3: TGTGCCAGCAGCCCTGGACTAGCGGGAAGTTCTTACAATGAGCAGTTCTTC. It encodes CASSPGLAGSSYNEQFF.

The chain uses TRBV27 and TRBJ2-2, with 8 bases fitting TRBD1. With V trimmed by 5 bases and J by 4 bases, 9 bases remained unmatched. This CDR3 has 16 residues. Germline lookup yields CDR1 MNHEY and CDR2 SMNVEV (reference sequence). DNA of the CDR3: TGTGCCAGCAGTCCAACAGGACAGGGAACCACCGGGGAGCTGTTTTTT. Amino acids: CASSPTGQGTTGELFF.

This clone occurred once. CDR3 DNA: TGTGCCATCAGCTTACAGGGTTCCTACGAGCAGTACTTC. It encodes CAISLQGSYEQYF. The rearrangement uses TRBV10-3 and TRBJ2-7; tentative D call: TRBD1 (6 bases). CDR3 length: 13 amino acids. V gave up 6 bases and J gave up 1 base, with 10 bases separating them. Germline V CDR1 and CDR2: ENHRY, SYGVKD.

The V and J genes are TRBV10-3 and TRBJ2-1; 7 bases are a match to TRBD2. J was trimmed by 2 bases and V by 10 bases; bases with no gene match: 8. Germline V gene sequence: CDR1 ENHRY, CDR2 SYGVKD. This CDR3 region has 14 residues. The CDR3 protein is CATREAGTYNEQFF. CDR3 sequence (DNA): TGTGCCACCAGGGAAGCGGGAACCTACAATGAGCAGTTCTTC.

This rearrangement joins TRBV6-1 to TRBJ1-5; D is uncertain. Trimming took 3 bases from V and 8 from J, leaving 8 bases between them. The CDR3 covers 12 residues. CDR1 and CDR2 from the germline V gene are MNHNS and SASEGT. The DNA of the CDR3 is TGTGCCAGCAGTGAGGGGAGCAAGCCCCAGCATTTT. Its protein is CASSEGSKPQHF.

The chain employs TRBV18 and TRBJ1-1, with unresolved D. CDR1 and CDR2 from the germline V gene are KGHSH and LQKENI. This CDR3 is built from 13 residues. V was pared by 11 bases and J by 8 bases, with 21 bases between. CDR3 sequence (DNA): TGTGCCGCTCAAGGAGATGTGGAATCGGAAGCTTTCTTT. Translated: CAAQGDVESEAFF.

The rearrangement uses TRBV6-5 and TRBJ1-2; TRBD1 is a possible D gene (5 bases). V lost 0 bases, J lost 8 bases, and 7 bases lay in between. CDR3 length equals 12 residues. In germline, CDR1 is MNHEY, CDR2 SVGAGI. The CDR3 DNA reads TGTGCCAGCAGTTACTCAGGGGAAGGCTACACCTTC. This codes for CASSYSGEGYTF.

This sequence joins TRBV6-5 and TRBJ2-1, with 11 positions matching TRBD2. The CDR3 has 15 residues. Trimming at V came to 6 bases and at J to 0 bases, leaving 1 base not matched to a gene. CDR1 is MNHEY, CDR2 SVGAGI, per germline. The CDR3, as DNA: TGTGCCAGCAGAACTAGCGGGAGCTCCTACAATGAGCAGTTCTTC. Translating it yields CASRTSGSSYNEQFF.

This chain connects TRBV6-1 to TRBJ1-5, with D tentatively TRBD1 (5 bases). V was clipped by 3 bases and J by 2 bases, with 8 bases between them. Germline V lookup: CDR1 MNHNS, CDR2 SASEGT. CDR3 length equals 14 residues. As DNA, the CDR3 is TGTGCCAGCAGTGATGGGGGGGGCAATCAGCCCCAGCATTTT. This sequence encodes CASSDGGGNQPQHF.

The chain joins TRBV7-9 to TRBJ1-1, with D maybe TRBD1 (6 bases). Trimming pared 9 bases from V and 3 bases from J, leaving 26 bases between. The germline V gene encodes CDR1 SEHNR and CDR2 FQNEAQ (reference sequence). This CDR3 contains 17 residues. In DNA form, the CDR3 reads TGTGCCAGTTTATACTTCACAGGGTCGCGAAGTTACACTGAAGCTTTCTTT. The encoded protein is CASLYFTGSRSYTEAFF.

The chain couples TRBV7-3 to TRBJ2-1, with 11 bases that match TRBD2. CDR1 and CDR2 (germline): SGHTA, FQGTGA. J gave up 8 bases and V 1 base, and 7 bases lay outside the gene matches. The CDR3 extends over 16 amino acids. CDR3 DNA sequence: TGTGCCAGCAGCTTAAATAGGCTAGCGGGGGGCGATGAGCAGTTCTTC. Translation: CASSLNRLAGGDEQFF.

The rearrangement links TRBV2 to TRBJ2-2; 8 nucleotides align to TRBD1. This CDR3 has 15 amino acids. Germline loops: CDR1 SNHLY, CDR2 FYNNEI. The V and J ends lost 6 bases and 5 bases, in that order; junction bases with no gene match: 8. In DNA form, the CDR3 reads TGTGCCAGCAGCGGCGACAGGGGAGTTACCGGGGAGCTGTTTTTT. This sequence encodes CASSGDRGVTGELFF.

The CDR3 DNA sequence: TGTGCCAGCAGCTTGCGGGGATACAATGAGCAGTTCTTC. This sequence encodes CASSLRGYNEQFF. The chain has TRBV11-3 and TRBJ2-1; a possible D gene is TRBD2 (6 bases). This CDR3 region has 13 residues. Trimming shortened V by 3 bases and J by 4 bases, and 7 bases separated the two germline ends. From germline, CDR1 is SGHNT and CDR2 YENEEA.

The chain is built from TRBV30 and TRBJ2-5; D might be TRBD1 (5 bases). The CDR3 consists of 15 residues. Germline assignment: CDR1 GTSNPN and CDR2 SVGIG (reference sequence). Trimming removed 0 bases from V and 2 bases from J, with 13 bases in between. The CDR3 nucleotides read TGTGCCTGGAGTGTAGGGGATCTAAATCAAGAGACCCAGTACTTC. Translation: CAWSVGDLNQETQYF.

This clone turned up a few times. The chain links TRBV5-4 to TRBJ2-2; tentatively, D is TRBD1 (5 bases). The CDR3 covers 15 residues. The germline gives CDR1 SGHNT, CDR2 YYREEE (reference sequence). Deletions cut 0 bases from V and 5 bases from J, with 11 bases between. The DNA of the CDR3 is TGTGCCAGCAGCTTGGGTGGGGCCGGGACCGGGGAGCTGTTTTTT. Translated, it gives CASSLGGAGTGELFF.

The rearrangement links TRBV19 to TRBJ1-1; a possible D gene is TRBD1 (5 bases). Germline CDR1 LNHDA, CDR2 SQIVND (reference sequence). This CDR3 contains 14 residues. Between the trimmed V and J ends, which lost 2 bases and 6 bases, there was a span of 13 bases. CDR3 nucleotides: TGTGCCAGTAGTATAACCAGGGTGGGCGCTGAAGCTTTCTTT. This translates into CASSITRVGAEAFF.

The chain joins TRBV15 to TRBJ2-5; D is possibly TRBD2 (6 bases). This CDR3 has 15 residues. Trimming cost V 4 bases and J 4 bases, with 16 bases left between them. CDR1 is LNHNV, CDR2 YYDKDF, per germline (reference sequence). DNA of the CDR3: TGTGCCACCAGCAAAGCTACGGAGGGCCGAGAGACCCAGTACTTC. Its protein product is CATSKATEGRETQYF. Based on the CDR3 plus reference TRBV15 and TRBJ2-5, the full variable domain is DAMVIQNPRYQVTQFGKPVTLSCSQTLNHNVMYWYQQKSSQAPKLLFHYYDKDFNNEADTPDNFQSRRPNTSFCFLDIRSPGLGDTAMYLCATSKATEGRETQYFGPGTRLLVL.